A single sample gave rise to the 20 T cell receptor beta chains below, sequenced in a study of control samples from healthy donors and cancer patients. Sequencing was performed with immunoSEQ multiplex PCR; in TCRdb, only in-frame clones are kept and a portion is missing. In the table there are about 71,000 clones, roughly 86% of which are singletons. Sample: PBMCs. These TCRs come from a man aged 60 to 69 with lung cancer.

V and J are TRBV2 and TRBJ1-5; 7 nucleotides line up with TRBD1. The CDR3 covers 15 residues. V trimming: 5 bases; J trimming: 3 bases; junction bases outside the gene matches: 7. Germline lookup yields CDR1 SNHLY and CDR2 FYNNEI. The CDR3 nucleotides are TGTGCCAGCAGTTTGACAGGGACGCTCAATCAGCCCCAGCATTTT. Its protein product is CASSLTGTLNQPQHF. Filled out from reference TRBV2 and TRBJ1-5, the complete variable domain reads EPEVTQTPSHQVTQMGQEVILRCVPISNHLYFYWYRQILGQKVEFLVSFYNNEISEKSEIFDDQFSVERPDGSNFTLKIRSTKLEDSAMYFCASSLTGTLNQPQHFGDGTRLSIL.

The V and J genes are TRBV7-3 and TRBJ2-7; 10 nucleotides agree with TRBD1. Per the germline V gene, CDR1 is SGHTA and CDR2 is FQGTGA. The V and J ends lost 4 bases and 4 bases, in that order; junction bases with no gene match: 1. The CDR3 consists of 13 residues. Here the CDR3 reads CASSWDRGYEQYF. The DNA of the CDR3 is TGTGCCAGCAGCTGGGACAGGGGTTACGAGCAGTACTTC. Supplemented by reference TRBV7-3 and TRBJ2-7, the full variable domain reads GAGVSQTPSNKVTEKGKYVELRCDPISGHTALYWYRQSLGQGPEFLIYFQGTGAADDSGLPNDRFFAVRPEGSVSTLKIQRTERGDSAVYLCASSWDRGYEQYFGPGTRLTVT.

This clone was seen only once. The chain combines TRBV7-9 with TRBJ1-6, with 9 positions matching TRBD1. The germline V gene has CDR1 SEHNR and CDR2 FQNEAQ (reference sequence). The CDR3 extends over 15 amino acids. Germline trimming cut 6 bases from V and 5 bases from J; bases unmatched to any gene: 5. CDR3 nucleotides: TGTGCCAGCAGTCCGGGACAGGGACATAATTCACCCCTCCACTTT. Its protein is CASSPGQGHNSPLHF.

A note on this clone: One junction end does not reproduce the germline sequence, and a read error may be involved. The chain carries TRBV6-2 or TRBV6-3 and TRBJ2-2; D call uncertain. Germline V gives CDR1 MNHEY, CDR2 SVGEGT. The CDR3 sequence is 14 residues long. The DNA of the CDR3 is TGTGCCAGCAGGTACTCCGGGTCGACCGGGGAGCTGTTTTTT. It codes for CASRYSGSTGELFF.

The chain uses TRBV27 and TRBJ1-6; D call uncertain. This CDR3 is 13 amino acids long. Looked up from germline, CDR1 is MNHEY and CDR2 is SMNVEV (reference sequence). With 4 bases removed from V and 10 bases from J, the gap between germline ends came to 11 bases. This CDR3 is CASSSLLGSPLHF. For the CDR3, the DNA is TGTGCCAGCAGTTCGCTATTAGGGTCACCCCTCCACTTT.

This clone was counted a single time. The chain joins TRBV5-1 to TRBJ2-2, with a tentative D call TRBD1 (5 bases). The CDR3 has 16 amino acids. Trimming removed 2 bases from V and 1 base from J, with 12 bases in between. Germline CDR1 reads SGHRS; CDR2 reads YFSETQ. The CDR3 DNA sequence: TGCGCCAGCAGCTTCCAGGGTGCCCTGAACACCGGGGAGCTGTTTTTT. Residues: CASSFQGALNTGELFF.

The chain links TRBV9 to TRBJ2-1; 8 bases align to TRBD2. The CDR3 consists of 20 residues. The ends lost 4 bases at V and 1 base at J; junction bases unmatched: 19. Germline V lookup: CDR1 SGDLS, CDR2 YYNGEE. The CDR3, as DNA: TGTGCCAGCAGCCCGCGAACCCCGGGACTAGTGGGCAGATCCTACAATGAGCAGTTCTTC. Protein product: CASSPRTPGLVGRSYNEQFF.

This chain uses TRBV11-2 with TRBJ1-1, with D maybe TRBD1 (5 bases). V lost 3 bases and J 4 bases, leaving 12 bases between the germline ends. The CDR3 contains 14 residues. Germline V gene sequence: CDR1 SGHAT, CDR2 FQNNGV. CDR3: CASSFSDGATEAFF. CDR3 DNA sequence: TGTGCCAGCAGCTTCTCGGACGGGGCCACTGAAGCTTTCTTT.

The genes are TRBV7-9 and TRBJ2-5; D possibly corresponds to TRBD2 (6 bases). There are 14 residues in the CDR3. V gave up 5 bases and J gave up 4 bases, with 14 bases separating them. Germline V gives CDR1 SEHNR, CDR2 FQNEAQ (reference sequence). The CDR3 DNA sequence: TGTGCCAGCAGCCCCCCGGGAGAAAGAGAGACCCAGTACTTC. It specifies CASSPPGERETQYF.

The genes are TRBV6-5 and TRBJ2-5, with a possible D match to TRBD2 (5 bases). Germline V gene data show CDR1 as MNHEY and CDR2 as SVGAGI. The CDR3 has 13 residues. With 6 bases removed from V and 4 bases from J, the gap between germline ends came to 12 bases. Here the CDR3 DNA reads TGTGCCAGCAGCTCCCCGGGGTCAGAGACCCAGTACTTC. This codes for CASSSPGSETQYF.

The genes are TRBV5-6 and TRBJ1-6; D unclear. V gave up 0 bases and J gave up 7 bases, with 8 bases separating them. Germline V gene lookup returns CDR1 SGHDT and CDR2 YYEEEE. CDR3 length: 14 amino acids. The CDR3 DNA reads TGTGCCAGCAGCTTGGGATTGGAGAATTCACCCCTCCACTTT. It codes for CASSLGLENSPLHF.

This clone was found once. This CDR3 is CAWSRDTIYF. DNA of the CDR3: TGTGCCTGGAGTAGGGACACCATATATTTT. The chain recombines TRBV30 with TRBJ1-3, with unresolved D. Germline V gene sequence: CDR1 GTSNPN, CDR2 SVGIG (reference sequence). CDR3 size: 10 residues. Trimming took off 2 bases at V and 8 bases at J, with 4 bases between the two ends.

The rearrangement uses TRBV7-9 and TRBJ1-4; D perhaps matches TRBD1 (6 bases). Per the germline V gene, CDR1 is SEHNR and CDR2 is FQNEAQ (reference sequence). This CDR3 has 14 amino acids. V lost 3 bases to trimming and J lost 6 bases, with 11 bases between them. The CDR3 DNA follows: TGTGCCAGCAGCTTCCGGACAGATGATGAAAAACTGTTTTTT. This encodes CASSFRTDDEKLFF.

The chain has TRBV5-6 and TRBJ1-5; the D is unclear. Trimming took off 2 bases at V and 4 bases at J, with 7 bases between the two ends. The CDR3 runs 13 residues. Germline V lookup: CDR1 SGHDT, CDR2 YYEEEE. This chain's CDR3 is CASSLGRNQPQHF. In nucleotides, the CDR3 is TGTGCCAGCAGCTTAGGCAGGAATCAGCCCCAGCATTTT.

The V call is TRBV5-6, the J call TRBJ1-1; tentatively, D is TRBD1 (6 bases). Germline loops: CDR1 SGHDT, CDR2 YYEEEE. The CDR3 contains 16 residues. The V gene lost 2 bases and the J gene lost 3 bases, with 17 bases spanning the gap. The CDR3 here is CASSLPGASGDTEAFF. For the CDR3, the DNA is TGTGCCAGCAGCTTACCGGGGGCATCCGGCGACACTGAAGCTTTCTTT.

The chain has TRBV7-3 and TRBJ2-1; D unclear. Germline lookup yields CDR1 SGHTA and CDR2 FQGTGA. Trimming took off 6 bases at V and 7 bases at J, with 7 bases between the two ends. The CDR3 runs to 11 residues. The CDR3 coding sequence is TGTGCCAGCAGTGGTGGAAATGAGCAGTTCTTC. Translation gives CASSGGNEQFF. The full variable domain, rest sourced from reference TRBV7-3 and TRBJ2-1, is GAGVSQTPSNKVTEKGKYVELRCDPISGHTALYWYRQSLGQGPEFLIYFQGTGAADDSGLPNDRFFAVRPEGSVSTLKIQRTERGDSAVYLCASSGGNEQFFGPGTRLTVL.

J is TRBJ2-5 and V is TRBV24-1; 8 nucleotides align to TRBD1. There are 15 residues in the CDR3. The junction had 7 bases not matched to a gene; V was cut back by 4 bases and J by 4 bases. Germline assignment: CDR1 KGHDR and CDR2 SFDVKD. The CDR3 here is CATSDTGTGSETQYF. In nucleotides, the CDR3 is TGTGCCACCAGTGACACCGGGACAGGTTCAGAGACCCAGTACTTC.

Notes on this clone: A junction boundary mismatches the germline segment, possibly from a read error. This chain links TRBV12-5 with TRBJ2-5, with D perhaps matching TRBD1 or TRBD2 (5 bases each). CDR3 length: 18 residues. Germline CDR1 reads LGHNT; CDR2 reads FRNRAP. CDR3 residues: CASGSLPDGDGLPEIQYF. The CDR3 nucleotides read TGTGCTAGTGGTTCCCTACCAGATGGGGACGGATTACCCGAGATCCAGTACTTC.

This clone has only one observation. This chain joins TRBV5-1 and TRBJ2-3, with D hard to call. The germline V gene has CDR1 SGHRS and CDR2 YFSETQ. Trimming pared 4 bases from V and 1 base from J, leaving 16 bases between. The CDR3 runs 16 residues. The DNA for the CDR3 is TGCGCCAGCAGCCTGAGGCCGGCTCAGGGCACAGATACGCAGTATTTT. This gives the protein CASSLRPAQGTDTQYF.

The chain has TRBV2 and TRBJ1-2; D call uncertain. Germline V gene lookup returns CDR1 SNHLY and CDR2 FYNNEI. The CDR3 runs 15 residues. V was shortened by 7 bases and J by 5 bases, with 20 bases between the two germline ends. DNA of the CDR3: TGTGCCAGCACCCCCACAGAGGTGTACGAATATGGCTACACCTTC. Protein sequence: CASTPTEVYEYGYTF.